This T cell receptor beta chain is drawn from a study of PD-1 blockade in classical Hodgkin lymphoma. The CDR3 runs 15 residues. Trimming removed 5 bases at V and 1 base at J, with 12 bases between. CDR1 is MNHNS and CDR2 is SASEGT in the germline V gene. Comment on this clone: Its target is not known.

Points from the study as a whole: Complete responders possessed baseline diversity comparable to newly diagnosed patients. According to reports, newly diagnosed patients had lower baseline TCR diversity than healthy donors, and relapsed/refractory patients had lower baseline TCR diversity still.

TCRdb keeps only in-frame clones here, not all; method: immunoSEQ multiplex PCR. The data show some 22,000 clones, around 82% seen once. Every one of the patients relapsed after autologous stem cell transplantation (brentuximab vedotin exposure was variable). The sequence came from a human donor with classical Hodgkin lymphoma. The rearrangement uses TRBV6-1 and TRBJ1-5; TRBD1 is a possible D gene (5 bases). The specimen comprised peripheral blood mononuclear cells (PBMCs), sampled before the second cycle of nivolumab. CDR3 loop: CASSHLGDSNQPQHF. The CDR3 DNA is TGTGCCAGCAGTCACCTGGGGGACAGCAATCAGCCCCAGCATTTT.